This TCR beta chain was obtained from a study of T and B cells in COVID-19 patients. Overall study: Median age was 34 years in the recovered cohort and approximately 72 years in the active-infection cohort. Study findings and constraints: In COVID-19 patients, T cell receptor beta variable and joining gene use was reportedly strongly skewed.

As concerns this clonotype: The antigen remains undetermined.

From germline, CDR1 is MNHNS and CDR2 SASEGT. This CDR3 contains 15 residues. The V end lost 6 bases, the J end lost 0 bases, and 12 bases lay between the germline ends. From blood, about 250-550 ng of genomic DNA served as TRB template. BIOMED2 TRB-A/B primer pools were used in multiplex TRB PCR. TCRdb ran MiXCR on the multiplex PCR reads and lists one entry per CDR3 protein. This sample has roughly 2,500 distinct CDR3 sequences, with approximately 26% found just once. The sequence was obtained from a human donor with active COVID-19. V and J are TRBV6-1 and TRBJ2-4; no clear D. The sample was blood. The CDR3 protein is CASSRLLIAKNIQYF. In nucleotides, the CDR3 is TGTGCCAGCAGCAGGTTATTAATAGCCAAAAACATTCAGTACTTC.